The rows below give T cell receptor beta chains drawn from one sample of a study of cytomegalovirus exposure and HLA in healthy donors. The repertoire was sequenced with immunoSEQ multiplex PCR; TCRdb's copy has only in-frame clones and lacks some. Among around 110,000 clones listed, 65% were seen once. Sequenced sample: PBMCs. The receptor source for this set is a woman between 35 and 50 years old in good health and CMV-seropositive. Each CDR3 is given with its conserved first and last residue. Fields, in order: J gene, V gene, clone size, D gene, CDR3 length, CDR3 DNA, CDR3 protein. D genes are given only for firm matches. Not every row has a clone size; where given, it reads once, few, many or a size class.

TRBJ2-7,TRBV7-2,NA,NA,14,TGTGCCAGCAGCCGACCGACAAGCTCCTACGAGCAGTACTTC,CASSRPTSSYEQYF
TRBJ1-6,TRBV4-3,few,TRBD1,15,TGCGCCAGCAGCCACACGGACAGGGTCAACTCACCCCTCCACTTT,CASSHTDRVNSPLHF
TRBJ1-2,TRBV19,once,NA,16,TGTGCCAGTAGTATAGTAAGCGACGGAGCTAACTATGGCTACACCTTC,CASSIVSDGANYGYTF
TRBJ1-2,TRBV5-6,NA,TRBD1,15,TGTGCCAGCAGCCCAGGGACAGCCTTTCCGAATGGCTACACCTTC,CASSPGTAFPNGYTF
TRBJ2-2,TRBV12-5,NA,NA,17,TGTGCTAGTGGTTTTCAGAGCACCAGGGAGAACACCGGGGAGCTGTTTTTT,CASGFQSTRENTGELFF
TRBJ2-7,TRBV5-4,NA,TRBD1,15,TGTGCCAGCAGCTTGGTGGTAGGGGGCGAGTACGAGCAGTACTTC,CASSLVVGGEYEQYF
TRBJ1-2,TRBV7-8,NA,NA,14,TGTGCCAGCACCCTTAAACTAGGGAACTATGGCTACACCTTC,CASTLKLGNYGYTF
TRBJ2-1,TRBV4-3,NA,NA,16,TGCGCCAGCAGCCAAGTGTCGAGGCTAGCGTACAATGAGCAGTTCTTC,CASSQVSRLAYNEQFF
TRBJ2-5,TRBV28,NA,NA,14,TGTGCCAGCAGTTTATCCCTTCCGCAAGAGACCCAGTACTTC,CASSLSLPQETQYF
TRBJ2-3,TRBV27,few,TRBD2,17,TGTGCCAGCAGTTTATCCCGCTTAGCGGGAGGGGTAGCAACGCAGTATTTT,CASSLSRLAGGVATQYF
TRBJ2-1,TRBV4-3,NA,TRBD1,15,TGCGCCAGCAGCGGACAGGGGCGTCCTAGGGATGAGCAGTTCTTC,CASSGQGRPRDEQFF
TRBJ1-1,TRBV6-5,NA,TRBD1,15,TGTGCCAGCAGGGACGACAGGGCTCAGAACACTGAAGCTTTCTTT,CASRDDRAQNTEAFF
TRBJ2-1,TRBV30,NA,NA,12,TGTGCCCGTGGACTGTCCTACAATGAGCAGTTCTTC,CARGLSYNEQFF
TRBJ1-2,TRBV5-4,NA,TRBD1,15,TGTGCCAGCAGCAGAAGTACAGGGGGGAACTATGGCTACACCTTC,CASSRSTGGNYGYTF
TRBJ2-2,TRBV7-9,NA,NA,14,TGTGCCAGCAGCTTAGCGGAGGGTGGCGGGGAGCTGTTTTTT,CASSLAEGGGELFF
TRBJ2-7,TRBV7-2,NA,NA,12,TGTGCCAGCAGCCACGGGTCCTACGAGCAGTACTTC,CASSHGSYEQYF
TRBJ1-1,TRBV28,few,TRBD1,14,TGTGCCAGCAGTTTCCGGGACAGAGGCACTGAAGCTTTCTTT,CASSFRDRGTEAFF
TRBJ2-3,TRBV29-1,once,NA,12,TGCAGCGTCCTGAGGTCTACAGATACGCAGTATTTT,CSVLRSTDTQYF
TRBJ1-2,TRBV6-1,few,TRBD1,14,TGTGCCAGCAGGGGGGACAGGGAGATCCATGGCTACACCTTC,CASRGDREIHGYTF
TRBJ2-3,TRBV2,NA,TRBD2,16,TGTGCCAGCAGTGCTGGACTAGCGGGAGAGGGGGATACGCAGTATTTT,CASSAGLAGEGDTQYF